These T cell receptor beta chains were read from a single sample in a study of OX40 agonist ivuxolimab in advanced cancers. The assay was immunoSEQ multiplex PCR, and TCRdb's table has in-frame clones only and misses some. The sample records about 48,000 clones, 89% being singletons. Sequences were derived from CD4+ or CD8+ T cells sorted from blood, sampled in a trial of the OX40 agonist ivuxolimab. These receptors all come from an adult with an advanced solid tumor such as melanoma, head and neck, liver or kidney cancer. CDR3s include the opening cysteine and the closing phenylalanine or tryptophan. Each record gives: D gene, clone size, J gene, V gene, CDR3 protein, CDR3 DNA. A D gene is named only where the DNA matches it firmly. Rows may omit the clone size; those that give it use once, few, many or a size class.

TRBD2,NA,TRBJ2-3,TRBV4-1,CASSSGGLEDTQYF,TGCGCCAGCTCTAGCGGGGGGCTAGAAGATACGCAGTATTTT
NA,NA,TRBJ2-5,TRBV11-2,CASSLGGQAVWDF,TGTGCCAGCAGCTTAGGGGGTCAGGCGGTATGGGACTTC
NA,once,TRBJ1-5,TRBV15,CATSGPGRQPQHF,TGTGCCACCAGCGGCCCTGGGCGACAGCCCCAGCATTTT
TRBD1,NA,TRBJ1-5,TRBV6-1,CASSEEPRDSRNQPQHF,TGTGCCAGCAGTGAAGAACCCCGGGACAGCCGAAATCAGCCCCAGCATTTT
NA,NA,TRBJ2-5,TRBV13,CASSLSGSSETQYF,TGTGCCAGCAGCTTATCCGGGTCCTCAGAGACCCAGTACTTC
NA,NA,TRBJ2-7,TRBV4-1,CASSLYSTLSEQYF,TGCGCCAGCAGCCTTTATTCAACCCTAAGCGAGCAGTACTTC
TRBD2,NA,TRBJ2-4,TRBV7-9,CASSPGLLGNIQYF,TGTGCCAGCAGCCCGGGACTATTGGGGAACATTCAGTACTTC
NA,NA,TRBJ2-3,TRBV7-9,CASSASTDTQYF,TGTGCCAGCAGCGCGAGCACAGATACGCAGTATTTT
NA,NA,TRBJ2-5,TRBV25-1,CASSQAWGHQETQYF,TGTGCCAGCAGCCAAGCTTGGGGGCACCAAGAGACCCAGTACTTC
NA,NA,TRBJ2-7,TRBV9,CASSADDYEQYF,TGTGCCAGCAGCGCCGACGACTACGAGCAGTACTTC
NA,NA,TRBJ2-3,TRBV13,CASSLGGSTDTQYF,TGTGCCAGCAGCTTAGGCGGGAGCACAGATACGCAGTATTTT
NA,NA,TRBJ2-1,TRBV28,CASSLFREGTEQFF,TGTGCCAGCAGTTTGTTTCGGGAAGGGACGGAGCAGTTCTTC
NA,NA,TRBJ2-7,TRBV11-3,CASSSRTSPYEQYF,TGTGCCAGCAGCTCAAGGACAAGTCCCTACGAGCAGTACTTC
NA,NA,TRBJ1-2,TRBV9,CASSVGTQVNYGYTF,TGTGCCAGCAGCGTAGGAACGCAGGTTAACTATGGCTACACCTTC
TRBD1,once,TRBJ1-2,TRBV2,CAWNFRGGYGYTF,TGTGCCTGGAATTTCAGGGGGGGCTATGGCTACACCTTC
NA,NA,TRBJ2-3,TRBV6-1,CAARGADTQYF,TGTGCCGCCAGGGGGGCAGATACGCAGTATTTT
NA,NA,TRBJ2-7,TRBV4-3,CASSQDPGTTYEQYF,TGCGCCAGCAGCCAAGACCCCGGGACGACCTACGAGCAGTACTTC
NA,once,TRBJ2-1,TRBV7-3,CASSFGGSYNEQFF,TGTGCCAGCAGCTTCGGGGGATCTTACAATGAGCAGTTCTTC
NA,NA,TRBJ1-2,TRBV4-3,CASSQDLSVRGYGYTF,TGCGCCAGCAGCCAAGATTTGTCAGTCAGAGGGTATGGCTACACCTTC
NA,NA,TRBJ2-5,TRBV6-5,CASGGETQYF,TGTGCCAGCGGGGGTGAGACCCAGTACTTC
NA,NA,TRBJ1-1,TRBV7-9,CASRGGGEAFF,TGTGCCAGCCGGGGAGGGGGTGAAGCTTTCTTT
NA,NA,TRBJ1-1,TRBV6-1,CASRVDGSEVGFF,TGTGCCAGCAGGGTAGACGGCAGCGAGGTTGGTTTCTTT